This T cell receptor beta chain comes out of a study of T cells after yellow fever vaccination. MiXCR, applied by TCRdb to the 5' RACE reads, yields one record per CDR3 protein. The sample has a few hundred thousand distinct CDR3 sequences; 6.9% are singletons. This clonotype was found many times. Germline CDR1 and CDR2: SGHRS and YFSETQ. With V trimmed by 3 bases and J by 2 bases, 2 bases remained unmatched. This CDR3 has 15 residues. The TCR sequence derives from a man aged 25-45 years who received the YFV17D yellow fever vaccine. The rearrangement links TRBV5-1 to TRBJ2-7; 13 bases align to TRBD2. Sequencing used CD4+ T cells sorted from PBMCs, obtained 15 days after the yellow fever booster vaccination. The CDR3 protein is CASSWGTSGTYEQYF. The CDR3 DNA reads as TGCGCCAGCAGCTGGGGGACTAGCGGGACCTACGAGCAGTACTTC.